What follows is one T cell receptor beta chain and its context. Its antigen is as yet unknown. Via MiXCR, TCRdb re-called the RT-PCR reads, giving one row per CDR3 protein. The top ten clones hold about 9.9% of a sample with roughly 700,000 distinct CDR3 sequences, around 16% of them seen once. The data were taken from a study of response to subunit inactivated influenza vaccine. Study-wide findings and caveats: Authors proposed each seasonal influenza vaccination draws in few new T cells.

After removal of 4 bases from V and 4 bases from J, the junction contained 9 bases not matched to a gene. The CDR3 runs to 15 residues. Germline V CDR1 and CDR2: DFQATT, SNEGSKA (reference sequence). The sequenced sample was PBMCs from blood, obtained 11 to 12 days after vaccination. V gene TRBV20-1 combines with J gene TRBJ1-1; 10 bases line up with TRBD1. The TCR was taken from a man between 50 and 59 years old who received an inactivated influenza vaccine. CDR3 coding DNA: TGCAGTGCTAAGGTCAGGGACAGGGGTGGCACTGAAGCTTTCTTT. Protein product: CSAKVRDRGGTEAFF.